Listed below are T cell receptor beta chains from one sample, sequenced in a study of blood T cell repertoires in COVID-19. Libraries were prepared by immunoSEQ multiplex PCR; TCRdb keeps only in-frame clonotypes and omits some of them. This table holds around 70,000 clones, roughly 84% found once. Sequences were obtained from peripheral blood. Every receptor here comes from a woman aged 80 or over with active or convalescent COVID-19. Each CDR3 is given with its conserved first and last residue. The D gene is left open where the match is weak.

j_call,d_call,v_call,cdr3_aa
TRBJ1-2,NA,TRBV3-1/TRBV3-2,CASSQDQTAHYGYTF
TRBJ1-1,NA,TRBV5-1,CASSLQTGNTEAFF
TRBJ1-2,NA,TRBV7-8,CASSRQVESGYTF
TRBJ2-2,TRBD1,TRBV19,CASIPRQGAGTGELFF
TRBJ2-7,NA,TRBV6-6,CAHPRAGAGEQYF
TRBJ2-1,NA,TRBV5-1,CASSSYSGGGLNEQFF
TRBJ1-2,TRBD1,TRBV10-2,CASGGQGELYGYTF
TRBJ1-6,NA,TRBV5-4,CASSFDSSSSPLHF
TRBJ1-2,NA,TRBV7-2,CASSLDGRRPYGYTF
TRBJ1-1,TRBD1,TRBV5-1,CASSFSGGRSTEAFF
TRBJ1-6,NA,TRBV3-1/TRBV3-2,CASSQTPLHF
TRBJ2-7,NA,TRBV5-5,CASSFGLAESYEQYF
TRBJ2-1,NA,TRBV7-9,CASSFGGLYNEQFF
TRBJ1-6,TRBD1,TRBV5-4,CASSLARGTGNSPLHF
TRBJ2-5,NA,TRBV24-1,CATSDSGATKRETQYF